This TCR beta chain was sequenced during a study of CD8+ T cells in alopecia areata. Study context: Severity scores in treated patients reflected the percentage of scalp affected.

cDNA prepared by RNA extraction and subsequent reverse transcription served as the template for sequencing. TCRdb's copy holds only in-frame clones and misses some; the assay was immunoSEQ multiplex PCR. The sample records 60,000 to 85,000 clones, around 60% being singletons. Treatment here: oral pan-JAK inhibitor, 5-10 mg twice daily. In the case of this clone: Its ends do not fully match the called genes, so a read error is possible.

Germline V lookup: CDR1 SGHAT, CDR2 FQNNGV. The CDR3 totals 17 residues. The chain is built from TRBV11-2 and TRBJ2-5; TRBD2 agrees at 11 bases. This specimen consisted of CD8+ T cells sorted from blood, obtained at week 24, from a patient treated with tofacitinib. The clonotype originates from a human donor with alopecia areata. CDR3 in DNA: TGCGCCAGCAGCCGTTACTTGACTAGCGGGGCCCAAGAGACCCAGTACTTC. Translating it yields CASSRYLTSGAQETQYF.